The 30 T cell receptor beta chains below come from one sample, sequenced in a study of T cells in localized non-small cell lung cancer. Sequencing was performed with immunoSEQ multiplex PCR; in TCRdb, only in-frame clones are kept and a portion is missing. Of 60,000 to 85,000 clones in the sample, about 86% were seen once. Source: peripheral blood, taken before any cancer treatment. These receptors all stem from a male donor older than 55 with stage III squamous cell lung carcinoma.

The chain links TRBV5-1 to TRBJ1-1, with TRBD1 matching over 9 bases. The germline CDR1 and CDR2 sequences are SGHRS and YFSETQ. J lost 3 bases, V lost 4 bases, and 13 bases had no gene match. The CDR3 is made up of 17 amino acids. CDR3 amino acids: CASSAGQGLKKHTEAFF. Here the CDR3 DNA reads TGCGCCAGCAGCGCAGGACAGGGGCTGAAAAAACACACTGAAGCTTTCTTT.

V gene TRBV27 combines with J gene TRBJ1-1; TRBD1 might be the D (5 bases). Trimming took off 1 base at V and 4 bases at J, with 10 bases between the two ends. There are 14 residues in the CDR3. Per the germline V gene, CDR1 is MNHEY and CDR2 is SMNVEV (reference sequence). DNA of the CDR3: TGTGCCAGCAGTTTATGGGGACTCGGCACTGAAGCTTTCTTT. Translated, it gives CASSLWGLGTEAFF.

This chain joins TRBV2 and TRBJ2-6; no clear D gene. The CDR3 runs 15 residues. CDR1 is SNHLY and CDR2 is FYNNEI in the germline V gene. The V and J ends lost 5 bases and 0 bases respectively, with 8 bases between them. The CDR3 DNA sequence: TGTGCCAGCAGTCCAGTTCGCTCTGGGGCCAACGTCCTGACTTTC. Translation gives CASSPVRSGANVLTF.

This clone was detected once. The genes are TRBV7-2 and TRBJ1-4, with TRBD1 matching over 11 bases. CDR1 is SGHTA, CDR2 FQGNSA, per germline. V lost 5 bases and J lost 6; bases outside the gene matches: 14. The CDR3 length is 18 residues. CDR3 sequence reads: CASSDNRGRTGGDEKLFF. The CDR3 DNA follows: TGTGCCAGCAGCGATAACCGCGGGAGGACAGGGGGCGATGAAAAACTGTTTTTT.

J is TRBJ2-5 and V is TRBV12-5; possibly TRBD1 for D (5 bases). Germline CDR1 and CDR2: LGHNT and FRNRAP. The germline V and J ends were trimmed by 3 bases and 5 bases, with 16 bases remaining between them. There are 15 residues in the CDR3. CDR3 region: CASGFGRMGPETQYF. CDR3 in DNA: TGTGCTAGTGGTTTTGGGCGGATGGGGCCGGAGACCCAGTACTTC.

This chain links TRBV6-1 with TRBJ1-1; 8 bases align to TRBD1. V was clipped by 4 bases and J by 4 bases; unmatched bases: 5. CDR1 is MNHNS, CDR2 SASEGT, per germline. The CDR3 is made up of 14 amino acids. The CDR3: CASSGQGSGTEAFF. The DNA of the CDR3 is TGTGCCAGCAGTGGACAGGGGAGTGGCACTGAAGCTTTCTTT.

For the CDR3, the DNA is TGTGCCAGCAGCTTGGAGGGGTACGGCACTGAAGCTTTCTTT. It codes for CASSLEGYGTEAFF. V is TRBV5-6 and J is TRBJ1-1, with D maybe TRBD1 (5 bases). The CDR3 is 14 amino acids. Per germline, CDR1 SGHDT and CDR2 YYEEEE. Deletions cut 0 bases from V and 4 bases from J, with 10 bases between.

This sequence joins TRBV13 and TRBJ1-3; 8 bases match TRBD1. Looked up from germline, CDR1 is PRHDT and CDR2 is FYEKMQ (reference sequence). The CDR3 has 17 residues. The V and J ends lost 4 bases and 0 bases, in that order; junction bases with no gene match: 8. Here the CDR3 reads CASSSSTGAFSGNTIYF. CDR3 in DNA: TGTGCCAGCAGCTCCTCGACAGGGGCTTTCTCTGGAAACACCATATATTTT. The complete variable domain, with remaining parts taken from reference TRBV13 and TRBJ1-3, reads AAGVIQSPRHLIKEKRETATLKCYPIPRHDTVYWYQQGPGQDPQFLISFYEKMQSDKGSIPDRFSAQQFSDYHSELNMSSLELGDSALYFCASSSSTGAFSGNTIYFGEGSWLTVV.

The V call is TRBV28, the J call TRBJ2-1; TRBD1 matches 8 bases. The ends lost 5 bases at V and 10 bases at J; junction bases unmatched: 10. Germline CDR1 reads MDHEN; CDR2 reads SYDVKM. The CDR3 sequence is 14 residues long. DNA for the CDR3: TGTGCCAGCAGTGGACAGGGATGGGAAGGCGAGCAGTTCTTC. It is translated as CASSGQGWEGEQFF.

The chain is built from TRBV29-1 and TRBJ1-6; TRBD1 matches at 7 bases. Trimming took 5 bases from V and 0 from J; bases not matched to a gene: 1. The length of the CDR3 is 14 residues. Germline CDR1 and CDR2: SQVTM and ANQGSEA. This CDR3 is CSVNRGSYNSPLHF. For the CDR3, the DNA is TGCAGCGTTAACAGGGGCTCCTATAATTCACCCCTCCACTTT.

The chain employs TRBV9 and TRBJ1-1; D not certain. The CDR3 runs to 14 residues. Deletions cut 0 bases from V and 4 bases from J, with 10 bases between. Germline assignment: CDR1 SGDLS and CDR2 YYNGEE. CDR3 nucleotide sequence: TGTGCCAGCAGCGTAGATCCAACAGCCACTGAAGCTTTCTTT. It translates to CASSVDPTATEAFF.

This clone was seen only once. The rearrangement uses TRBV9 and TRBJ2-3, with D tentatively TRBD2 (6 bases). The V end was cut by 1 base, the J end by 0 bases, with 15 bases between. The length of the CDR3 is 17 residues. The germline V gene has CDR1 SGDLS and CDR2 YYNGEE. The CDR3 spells CASSVTSSGLSTDTQYF. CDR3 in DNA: TGTGCCAGCAGCGTAACTAGCTCGGGATTGAGCACAGATACGCAGTATTTT.

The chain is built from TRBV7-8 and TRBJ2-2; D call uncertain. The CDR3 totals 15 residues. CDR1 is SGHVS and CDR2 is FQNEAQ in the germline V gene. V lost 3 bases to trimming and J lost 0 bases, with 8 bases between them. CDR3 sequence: CASSFYRPNTGELFF. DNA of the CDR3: TGTGCCAGCAGCTTCTACAGACCGAACACCGGGGAGCTGTTTTTT.

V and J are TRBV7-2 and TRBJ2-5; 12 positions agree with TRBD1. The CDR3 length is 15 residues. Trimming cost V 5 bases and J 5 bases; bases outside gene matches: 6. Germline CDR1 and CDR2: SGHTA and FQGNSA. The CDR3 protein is CASSQRDRGQETQYF. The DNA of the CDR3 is TGTGCCAGCAGCCAGCGGGACAGGGGGCAGGAGACCCAGTACTTC.

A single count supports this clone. CDR3 sequence (DNA): TGTGCCAGTAGTGCCTGGGACAGCAGCTTCTATGGCTACACCTTC. Its translation is CASSAWDSSFYGYTF. This chain joins TRBV19 and TRBJ1-2; TRBD1 matches at 7 bases. J lost 4 bases, V lost 5 bases, and 10 bases had no gene match. The germline gives CDR1 LNHDA, CDR2 SQIVND (reference sequence). The CDR3 extends over 15 amino acids.

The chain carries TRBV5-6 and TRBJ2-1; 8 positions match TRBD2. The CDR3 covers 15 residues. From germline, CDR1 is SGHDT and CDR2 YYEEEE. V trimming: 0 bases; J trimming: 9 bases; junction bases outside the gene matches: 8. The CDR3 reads CASSLVAGGEGEQFF. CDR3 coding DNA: TGTGCCAGCAGCTTGGTGGCGGGGGGTGAGGGTGAGCAGTTCTTC.

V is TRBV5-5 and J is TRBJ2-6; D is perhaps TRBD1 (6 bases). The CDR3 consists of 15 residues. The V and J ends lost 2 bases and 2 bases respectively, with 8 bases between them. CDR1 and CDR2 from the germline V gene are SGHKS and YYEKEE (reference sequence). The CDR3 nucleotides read TGTGCCAGCAGCTTACAGGGAGCTGGGGCCAACGTCCTGACTTTC. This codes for CASSLQGAGANVLTF.

The CDR3 region has the DNA TGCAGTGCTAGAGGGGTTTCTGAAGCTTTCTTT. Translating gives CSARGVSEAFF. The rearrangement links TRBV20-1 to TRBJ1-1; D gene ambiguous. The CDR3 is made up of 11 amino acids. Germline CDR1 and CDR2: DFQATT and SNEGSKA (reference sequence). The V gene lost 1 base and the J gene lost 6 bases, with 6 bases spanning the gap.

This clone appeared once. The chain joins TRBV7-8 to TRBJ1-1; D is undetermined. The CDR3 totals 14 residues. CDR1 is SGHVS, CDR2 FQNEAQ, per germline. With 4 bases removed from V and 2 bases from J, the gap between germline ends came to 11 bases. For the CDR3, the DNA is TGTGCCAGCAGCTCTCTCATAGCTAACACTGAAGCTTTCTTT. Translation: CASSSLIANTEAFF.

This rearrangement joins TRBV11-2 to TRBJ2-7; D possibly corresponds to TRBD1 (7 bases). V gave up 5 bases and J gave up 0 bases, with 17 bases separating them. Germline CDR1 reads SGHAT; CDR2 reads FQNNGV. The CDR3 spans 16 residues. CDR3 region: CASSLRGAGGSYEQYF. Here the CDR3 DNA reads TGTGCCAGCAGCCTTAGGGGGGCAGGGGGCTCCTACGAGCAGTACTTC.

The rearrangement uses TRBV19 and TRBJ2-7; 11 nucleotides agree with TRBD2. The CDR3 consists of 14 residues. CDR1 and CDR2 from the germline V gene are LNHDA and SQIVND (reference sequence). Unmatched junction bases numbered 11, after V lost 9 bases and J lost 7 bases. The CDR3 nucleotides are TGTGCCAGCCTAAGACTAGCGGGGTGGAATGAGCAGTACGTC. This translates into CASLRLAGWNEQYV.

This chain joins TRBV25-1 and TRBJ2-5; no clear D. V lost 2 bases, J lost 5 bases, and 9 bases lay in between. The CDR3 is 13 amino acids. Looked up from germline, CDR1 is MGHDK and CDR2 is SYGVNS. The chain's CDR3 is CASSERGYETQYF. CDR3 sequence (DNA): TGTGCCAGCAGTGAACGCGGATATGAGACCCAGTACTTC.

CDR3 in amino acids: CASSFWDTDTQYF. CDR3 nucleotide sequence: TGCGCCAGCAGCTTTTGGGACACAGATACGCAGTATTTT. The gene calls are TRBV5-1 and TRBJ2-3; D gene ambiguous. The length of the CDR3 is 13 residues. In germline, CDR1 is SGHRS, CDR2 YFSETQ. V lost 2 bases, J lost 2 bases, and 6 bases lay in between.

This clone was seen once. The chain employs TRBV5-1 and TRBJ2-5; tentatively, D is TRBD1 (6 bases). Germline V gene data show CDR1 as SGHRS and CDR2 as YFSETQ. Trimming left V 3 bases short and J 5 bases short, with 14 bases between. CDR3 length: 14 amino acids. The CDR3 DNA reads TGCGCCAGCAGCTCCGGGACACTAGGGGAGACCCAGTACTTC. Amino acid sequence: CASSSGTLGETQYF.

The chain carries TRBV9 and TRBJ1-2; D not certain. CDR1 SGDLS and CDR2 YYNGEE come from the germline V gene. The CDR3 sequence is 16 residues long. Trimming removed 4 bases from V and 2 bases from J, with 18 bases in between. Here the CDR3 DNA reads TGTGCCAGCAGCCTGACGGCTACTCCTGGAAACTATGGCTACACCTTC. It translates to CASSLTATPGNYGYTF.

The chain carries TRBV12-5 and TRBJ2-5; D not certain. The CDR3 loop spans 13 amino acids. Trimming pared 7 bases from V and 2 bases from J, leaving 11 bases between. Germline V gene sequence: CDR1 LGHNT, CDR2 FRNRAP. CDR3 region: CASAVQIQETQYF. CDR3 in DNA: TGTGCTAGTGCGGTGCAAATTCAAGAGACCCAGTACTTC.

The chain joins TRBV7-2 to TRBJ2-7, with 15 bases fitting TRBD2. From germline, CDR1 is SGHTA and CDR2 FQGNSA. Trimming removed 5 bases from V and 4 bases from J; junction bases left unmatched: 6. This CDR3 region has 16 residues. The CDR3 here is CASSPIGLAGGYEQYF. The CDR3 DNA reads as TGTGCCAGCAGCCCCATTGGACTAGCGGGGGGGTACGAGCAGTACTTC.

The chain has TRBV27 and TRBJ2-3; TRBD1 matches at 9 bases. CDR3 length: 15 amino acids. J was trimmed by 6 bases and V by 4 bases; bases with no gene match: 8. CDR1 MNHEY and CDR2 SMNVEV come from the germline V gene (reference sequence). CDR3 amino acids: CASSSGQGRGDTQYF. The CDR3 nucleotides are TGTGCCAGCAGTTCAGGACAGGGGAGAGGGGATACGCAGTATTTT.

The chain's CDR3 is CASSLQGYEDTQYF. In DNA, the CDR3 is TGTGCCAGCAGCTTGCAAGGGTACGAAGATACGCAGTATTTT. V gene TRBV5-4 combines with J gene TRBJ2-3; no clear D gene. Deletions cut 1 base from V and 5 bases from J, with 11 bases between. The length of the CDR3 is 14 residues. Germline loops: CDR1 SGHNT, CDR2 YYREEE (reference sequence).

This chain's CDR3 is CASSRTAGGTYEQYF. In DNA form, the CDR3 reads TGTGCCAGCAGCAGAACGGCGGGGGGCACCTACGAGCAGTACTTC. The V and J genes are TRBV7-8 and TRBJ2-7; 8 bases agree with TRBD2. In germline, CDR1 is SGHVS, CDR2 FQNEAQ. The CDR3 runs 15 residues. V lost 5 bases and J lost 2; bases outside the gene matches: 8. The full variable domain, completed using reference TRBV7-8 and TRBJ2-7, is GAGVSQSPRYKVAKRGQDVALRCDPISGHVSLFWYQQALGQGPEFLTYFQNEAQLDKSGLPSDRFFAERPEGSVSTLKIQRTQQEDSAVYLCASSRTAGGTYEQYFGPGTRLTVT.